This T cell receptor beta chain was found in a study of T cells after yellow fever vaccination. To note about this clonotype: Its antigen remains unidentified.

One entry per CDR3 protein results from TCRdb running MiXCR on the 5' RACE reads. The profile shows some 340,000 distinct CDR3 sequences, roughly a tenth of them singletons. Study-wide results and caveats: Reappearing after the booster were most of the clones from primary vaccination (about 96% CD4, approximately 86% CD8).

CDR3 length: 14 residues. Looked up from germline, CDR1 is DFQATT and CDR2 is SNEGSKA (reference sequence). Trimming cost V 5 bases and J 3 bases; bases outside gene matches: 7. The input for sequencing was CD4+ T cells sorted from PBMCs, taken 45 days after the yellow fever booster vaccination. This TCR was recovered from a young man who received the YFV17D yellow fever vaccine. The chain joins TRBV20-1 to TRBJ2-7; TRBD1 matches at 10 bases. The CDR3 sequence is CSALSGQGDYEQYF. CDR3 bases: TGCAGTGCTTTATCCGGACAGGGGGACTACGAGCAGTACTTC.